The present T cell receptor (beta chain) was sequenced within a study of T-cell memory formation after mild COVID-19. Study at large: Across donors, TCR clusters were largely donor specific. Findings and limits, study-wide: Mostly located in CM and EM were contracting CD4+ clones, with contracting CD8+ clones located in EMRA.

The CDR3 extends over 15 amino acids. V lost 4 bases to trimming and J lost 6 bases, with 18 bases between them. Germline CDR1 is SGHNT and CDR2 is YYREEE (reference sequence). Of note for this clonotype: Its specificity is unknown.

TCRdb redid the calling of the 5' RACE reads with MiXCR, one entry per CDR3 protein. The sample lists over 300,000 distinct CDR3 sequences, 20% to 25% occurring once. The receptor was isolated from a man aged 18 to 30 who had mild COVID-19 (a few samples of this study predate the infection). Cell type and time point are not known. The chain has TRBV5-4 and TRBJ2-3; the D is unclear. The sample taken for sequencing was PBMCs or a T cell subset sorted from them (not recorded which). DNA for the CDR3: TGTGCCAGCAGCCCCCCCGGAGCCTCGGCGGATACGCAGTATTTT. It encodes CASSPPGASADTQYF.